This T cell receptor beta chain was documented in a study of monozygotic twins with inflammatory bowel disease. Whole blood supplied total RNA, and T cells were not sorted. Every TCR library consumed about 3.5 ug of total RNA. Researchers used template switching to add UMIs featuring a 6-nucleotide sample barcode. Two nested PCRs, run for approximately 17 and 9 cycles, were applied to TCRalpha and TCRbeta cDNA. TCRdb re-called the 5' RACE reads and catalogs CDR3 proteins one per entry, DNA excluded. Its table lists about 140,000 distinct CDR3 sequences. Germline values: CDR1 SGHDN, CDR2 FVKESK. The CDR3 has 14 residues.

The sequencing sample was made of blood. The chain employs TRBV14 and TRBJ1-1; TCRdb outputs TRBD1, but without DNA this stays unchecked. This clonotype was obtained from a human donor with ulcerative colitis or Crohn's disease, or a healthy co-twin of an affected twin (not recorded which). The CDR3 loop is CASSQNWGGTEAFF.